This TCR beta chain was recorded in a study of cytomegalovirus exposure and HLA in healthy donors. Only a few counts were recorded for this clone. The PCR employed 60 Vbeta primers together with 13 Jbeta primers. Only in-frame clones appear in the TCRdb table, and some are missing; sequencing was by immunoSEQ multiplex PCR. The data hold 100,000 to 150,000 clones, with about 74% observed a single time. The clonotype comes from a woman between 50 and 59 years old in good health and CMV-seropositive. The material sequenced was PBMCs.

The CDR3: CASTQGAGRNQPQHF. The CDR3 bases are TGTGCCAGCACCCAAGGGGCAGGACGTAATCAGCCCCAGCATTTT. The chain uses TRBV2 and TRBJ1-5; possibly TRBD1 for D (5 bases). The ends were cut back, 7 bases at V and 4 bases at J, with 17 bases in the middle. CDR1 and CDR2 (germline): SNHLY, FYNNEI. The CDR3 totals 15 residues.